A single sample is the source of the 30 T cell receptor beta chains below, sequenced in a study of T-cell memory formation after mild COVID-19. In TCRdb, the 5' RACE reads were re-called with MiXCR into one record per CDR3 protein. The table has approximately 250,000 distinct CDR3 sequences, 15% to 20% seen once. The specimen sequenced was PBMCs or a T cell subset sorted from them (not recorded which). These receptors were taken from a man between 18 and 29 years old who had mild COVID-19 (a few samples of this study predate the infection). Cell type and time point are not known.

This clonotype was picked up a small number of times. The chain couples TRBV7-2 to TRBJ2-5, with D possibly being TRBD1 (5 bases). Germline-derived CDR1 and CDR2 are SGHTA and FQGNSA. This CDR3 region has 13 residues. Trimming stripped 2 bases from V and 5 bases from J, with 9 bases between. CDR3 DNA sequence: TGTGCCAGCAGCTTAAGACAGACGGAGACCCAGTACTTC. This encodes CASSLRQTETQYF.

The V and J genes are TRBV4-3 and TRBJ2-3; TRBD2 matches at 10 bases. Germline V CDR1 and CDR2: LGHNA, YSLEER. The CDR3 consists of 16 residues. V trimming: 1 base; J trimming: 1 base; junction bases outside the gene matches: 2. CDR3 sequence reads: CASSQVGTSGTDTQYF. The DNA for the CDR3 is TGCGCCAGCAGCCAAGTGGGGACTAGCGGCACAGATACGCAGTATTTT.

This clonotype was counted a few times. The chain links TRBV12-3 or TRBV12-4 to TRBJ1-1; possible D gene TRBD1, 5 bases. The CDR3 contains 15 residues. The V end was cut by 1 base, the J end by 0 bases, with 9 bases between. As DNA, the CDR3 is TGTGCCAGCAGTTTAGGCAGGGCCATGAACACTGAAGCTTTCTTT. It specifies CASSLGRAMNTEAFF.

In this sample, this clonotype turned up a few times. The rearrangement uses TRBV7-9 and TRBJ1-5; D gene uncertain. The CDR3 length is 12 residues. V lost 4 bases and J 7 bases, leaving 8 bases between the germline ends. Germline assignment: CDR1 SEHNR and CDR2 FQNEAQ (reference sequence). CDR3: CASSSDGQPQHF. The CDR3 DNA sequence: TGTGCCAGCAGCTCCGACGGGCAGCCCCAGCATTTT.

This clonotype was seen a handful of times. The genes are TRBV28 and TRBJ2-5, with a tentative D call TRBD1 (6 bases). V lost 9 bases to trimming and J lost 7 bases, with 21 bases between them. This CDR3 is 14 amino acids long. Germline V gene lookup returns CDR1 MDHEN and CDR2 SYDVKM. CDR3 region: CASLPGHRGWTQYF. CDR3 nucleotides: TGTGCCAGTCTCCCGGGACATCGGGGATGGACCCAGTACTTC.

This clonotype was counted a few times. The CDR3 bases are TGCAGTGCTACCTATAACACTGAAGCTTTCTTT. This sequence encodes CSATYNTEAFF. The chain combines TRBV20-1 with TRBJ1-1, with unresolved D. Germline values: CDR1 DFQATT, CDR2 SNEGSKA (reference sequence). Trimming pared 4 bases from V and 2 bases from J, leaving 5 bases between. There are 11 residues in the CDR3.

This clonotype has just a few counts. V is TRBV30 and J is TRBJ2-1, with D uncertain. The CDR3 sequence is 13 residues long. The V and J ends lost 5 bases and 0 bases respectively, with 8 bases between them. CDR1 is GTSNPN and CDR2 is SVGIG in the germline V gene (reference sequence). The DNA of the CDR3 is TGTGCCTGGGAACTCCGCTCCTACAATGAGCAGTTCTTC. Translated, it gives CAWELRSYNEQFF.

This clonotype was detected only a few times. This chain links TRBV7-2 with TRBJ2-3; 10 nucleotides match TRBD2. Trimming took 9 bases from V and 6 from J; bases not matched to a gene: 9. The CDR3 has 14 amino acids. The germline CDR1 and CDR2 sequences are SGHTA and FQGNSA. As DNA, the CDR3 is TGTGCCAGTAGATTTCTAGCGGGGGTGGATACGCAGTATTTT. Translated: CASRFLAGVDTQYF.

The chain has TRBV27 and TRBJ2-3; 10 bases fit TRBD2. This CDR3 spans 15 amino acids. V shed 5 bases and J 3 bases; nucleotides not matched to a gene: 5. Per the germline V gene, CDR1 is MNHEY and CDR2 is SMNVEV (reference sequence). This CDR3 is CASSPPSGGTDTQYF. CDR3 sequence (DNA): TGTGCCAGCAGTCCCCCTAGCGGGGGAACAGATACGCAGTATTTT.

The genes are TRBV6-5 and TRBJ1-1; a weak D match, TRBD1 (6 bases). This CDR3 region has 14 residues. Trimming cost V 2 bases and J 5 bases, with 12 bases left between them. Germline values: CDR1 MNHEY, CDR2 SVGAGI. CDR3 DNA: TGTGCCAGCAGTTACGGGGGGCTGAGGACTGAAGCTTTCTTT. Translated: CASSYGGLRTEAFF.

The rearrangement uses TRBV5-1 and TRBJ2-7; perhaps TRBD2 as D (5 bases). Trimming cost V 3 bases and J 5 bases, with 18 bases left between them. The germline CDR1 and CDR2 sequences are SGHRS and YFSETQ. This CDR3 is built from 15 residues. DNA of the CDR3: TGCGCCAGCAGCTATGGACGGGGTGAGAGAGACGAGCAGTACTTC. Translated, it gives CASSYGRGERDEQYF.

This clonotype was counted ten times or more. J is TRBJ2-3 and V is TRBV4-1; no clear D. Trimming stripped 5 bases from V and 4 bases from J, with 13 bases between. CDR3 length equals 14 residues. Germline-derived CDR1 and CDR2 are MGHRA and YSYEKL. The CDR3: CASSYSPPPDTQYF. The CDR3 coding sequence is TGCGCCAGCAGCTACAGTCCTCCCCCAGATACGCAGTATTTT.

Only a few counts were recorded for this clonotype. V and J are TRBV15 and TRBJ1-2, with D possibly matching TRBD1 (6 bases). This CDR3 has 15 amino acids. From germline, CDR1 is LNHNV and CDR2 YYDKDF (reference sequence). The germline V and J ends were trimmed by 5 bases and 3 bases, with 16 bases remaining between them. This CDR3 is CATSSRQARDYGYTF. CDR3 bases: TGTGCCACCAGCTCCAGACAGGCCCGGGACTATGGCTACACCTTC.

V is TRBV29-1 and J is TRBJ2-5; the D is unclear. The CDR3 length is 13 residues. The V gene lost 2 bases and the J gene lost 0 bases, with 7 bases spanning the gap. Germline CDR1 and CDR2: SQVTM and ANQGSEA. CDR3 DNA sequence: TGCAGCGTTGAAAAGTCGTACCAAGAGACCCAGTACTTC. The encoded protein is CSVEKSYQETQYF.

This clonotype has just a few counts. This chain uses TRBV6-5 with TRBJ1-6; the match to TRBD1 covers 9 bases. CDR3 length: 17 amino acids. CDR1 is MNHEY and CDR2 is SVGAGI in the germline V gene. Unmatched junction bases numbered 14, after V lost 4 bases and J lost 10 bases. The CDR3 is CASSSPGQGVLRSPLHF. CDR3 DNA sequence: TGTGCCAGCAGTTCCCCGGGACAGGGTGTCCTTAGATCACCCCTCCACTTT.

The rearrangement uses TRBV25-1 and TRBJ2-5; no definite D call. V was cut by 7 bases and J by 5 bases, with 5 bases left in between. The length of the CDR3 is 10 residues. Germline-derived CDR1 and CDR2 are MGHDK and SYGVNS. The CDR3 spells CASKGETQYF. The CDR3 bases are TGTGCCAGCAAAGGGGAGACCCAGTACTTC.

V usage is TRBV2 and J usage is TRBJ2-3, with D tentatively TRBD1 or TRBD2 (5 bases each). CDR3 length: 14 residues. The V and J ends lost 6 bases and 2 bases respectively, with 12 bases between them. CDR1 is SNHLY and CDR2 is FYNNEI in the germline V gene. For the CDR3, the DNA is TGTGCCAGCAGGAGGGGAGACTACACAGATACGCAGTATTTT. The encoded protein is CASRRGDYTDTQYF. The complete variable domain, with remaining parts taken from reference TRBV2 and TRBJ2-3, reads EPEVTQTPSHQVTQMGQEVILRCVPISNHLYFYWYRQILGQKVEFLVSFYNNEISEKSEIFDDQFSVERPDGSNFTLKIRSTKLEDSAMYFCASRRGDYTDTQYFGPGTRLTVL.

The chain has TRBV7-9 and TRBJ2-7; D possibly corresponds to TRBD1 (6 bases). Trimming left V 1 base short and J 3 bases short, with 10 bases between. Germline V gives CDR1 SEHNR, CDR2 FQNEAQ (reference sequence). There are 14 residues in the CDR3. DNA for the CDR3: TGTGCCAGCAGCTTAGGGGACATTCTCTACGAGCAGTACTTC. It specifies CASSLGDILYEQYF.

The V gene is TRBV4-2, the J gene TRBJ1-5; D is possibly TRBD1 (5 bases). Germline loops: CDR1 LGHNA, CDR2 YNFKEQ. The CDR3 is 13 amino acids. V was pared by 8 bases and J by 7 bases, with 15 bases between. CDR3 sequence (DNA): TGTGCCAGCGCGGGGCAGATCGACCAGCCCCAGCATTTT. This codes for CASAGQIDQPQHF.

The gene calls are TRBV25-1 and TRBJ2-3; D gene ambiguous. Trimming removed 6 bases at V and 3 bases at J, with 10 bases between. The CDR3 spans 13 residues. The germline CDR1 and CDR2 sequences are MGHDK and SYGVNS. The CDR3 loop reads CASSSTITDTQYF. CDR3 bases: TGTGCCAGCAGCTCTACAATAACAGATACGCAGTATTTT.

The gene calls are TRBV20-1 and TRBJ1-1, with D tentatively TRBD1 (5 bases). The germline V gene has CDR1 DFQATT and CDR2 SNEGSKA (reference sequence). This CDR3 spans 12 amino acids. The CDR3 loop is CSYLGGNTEAFF. The CDR3 nucleotides read TGCTCCTACTTGGGGGGGAACACTGAAGCTTTCTTT.

The chain employs TRBV29-1 and TRBJ1-4; no definite D call. Trimming pared 3 bases from V and 8 bases from J, leaving 13 bases between. This CDR3 spans 13 amino acids. Germline-derived CDR1 and CDR2 are SQVTM and ANQGSEA. The CDR3 here is CSVEKSFGEKLFF. The CDR3, as DNA: TGCAGCGTTGAGAAAAGTTTTGGGGAAAAACTGTTTTTT.

This clonotype was seen more than once but under ten times. This chain uses TRBV12-3 or TRBV12-4 with TRBJ2-7; D may be TRBD1 or TRBD2 (5 bases each). With 5 bases removed from V and 11 bases from J, the gap between germline ends came to 13 bases. The CDR3 contains 11 residues. CDR3 nucleotide sequence: TGTGCCAGCAGTGACCGGGGCAGGGAGTACTTC. Encoded protein: CASSDRGREYF.

In this sample, this clonotype turned up many times. The chain carries TRBV15 and TRBJ1-1; unclear D gene. Germline V CDR1 and CDR2: LNHNV, YYDKDF (reference sequence). Trimming removed 6 bases at V and 6 bases at J, with 14 bases between. CDR3 length: 13 residues. The CDR3 nucleotides read TGTGCCACCAGTTTGGCTGACCTCGCTGAAGCTTTCTTT. This translates into CATSLADLAEAFF.

The chain joins TRBV5-1 to TRBJ1-2; D might be TRBD1 (5 bases). V lost 5 bases and J lost 1, with 18 bases in between. This CDR3 spans 16 amino acids. Germline V gives CDR1 SGHRS, CDR2 YFSETQ. CDR3 amino acids: CASSLKRNRNNYGYTF. The CDR3 DNA is TGCGCCAGCAGTCTGAAAAGAAACAGGAATAACTATGGCTACACCTTC.

The chain uses TRBV14 and TRBJ2-7; D not certain. Trimming took 4 bases from V and 1 from J, leaving 17 bases between them. CDR1 is SGHDN, CDR2 FVKESK, per germline. The CDR3 runs to 16 residues. The CDR3 sequence is CASSPKVALGSYEQYF. The CDR3 coding sequence is TGTGCCAGCAGCCCAAAAGTAGCCCTTGGTTCCTACGAGCAGTACTTC. Looking up the rest from reference TRBV14 and TRBJ2-7 gives the full variable domain: EAGVTQFPSHSVIEKGQTVTLRCDPISGHDNLYWYRRVMGKEIKFLLHFVKESKQDESGMPNNRFLAERTGGTYSTLKVQPAELEDSGVYFCASSPKVALGSYEQYFGPGTRLTVT.

The rearrangement uses TRBV20-1 and TRBJ1-1, with TRBD1 as a possible D gene (5 bases). The germline V and J ends were trimmed by 4 bases and 0 bases, with 15 bases remaining between them. The germline gives CDR1 DFQATT, CDR2 SNEGSKA (reference sequence). The CDR3 is made up of 15 amino acids. The chain's CDR3 is CSATIPGGVNTEAFF. CDR3 DNA sequence: TGCAGTGCTACGATCCCTGGGGGGGTGAACACTGAAGCTTTCTTT.

On this clonotype: Since a much larger clone is just one base distant, this may be a read error. The chain couples TRBV7-2 to TRBJ1-6, with 9 bases that match TRBD1. V lost 4 bases to trimming and J lost 8 bases; unmatched junction nucleotides: 0. The germline V gene encodes CDR1 SGHTA and CDR2 FQGNSA. This CDR3 comprises 13 residues. The CDR3 DNA reads as TGTGCCAGCAGCTGGACAGGGGATTCACCCCTCCACTTT. This translates into CASSWTGDSPLHF.

This chain connects TRBV4-3 to TRBJ2-4; D could derive from TRBD1 or TRBD2 (5 bases each). Trimming shortened V by 1 base and J by 0 bases, and 13 bases separated the two germline ends. Germline V lookup: CDR1 LGHNA, CDR2 YSLEER. The CDR3 is 17 amino acids. The CDR3: CASSQAGPIIAKNIQYF. Here the CDR3 DNA reads TGCGCCAGCAGCCAAGCGGGACCGATTATAGCCAAAAACATTCAGTACTTC.

This clonotype has a handful of counts. The chain combines TRBV4-3 with TRBJ2-3; D is undetermined. CDR3 size: 14 residues. CDR1 LGHNA and CDR2 YSLEER come from the germline V gene. The ends were cut back, 0 bases at V and 0 bases at J, with 4 bases in the middle. The CDR3 DNA reads as TGCGCCAGCAGCCAAGATACTAGCACAGATACGCAGTATTTT. Translated, it gives CASSQDTSTDTQYF.